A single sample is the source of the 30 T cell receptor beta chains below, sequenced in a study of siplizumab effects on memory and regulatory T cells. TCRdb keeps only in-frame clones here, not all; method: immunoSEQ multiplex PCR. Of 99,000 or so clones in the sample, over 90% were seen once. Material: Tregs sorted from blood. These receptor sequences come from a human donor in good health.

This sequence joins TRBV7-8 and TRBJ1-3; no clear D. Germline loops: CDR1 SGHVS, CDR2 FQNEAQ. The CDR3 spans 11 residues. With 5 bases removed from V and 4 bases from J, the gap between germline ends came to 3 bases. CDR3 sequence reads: CASSRGNTIYF. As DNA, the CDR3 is TGTGCCAGCAGCCGCGGAAACACCATATATTTT.

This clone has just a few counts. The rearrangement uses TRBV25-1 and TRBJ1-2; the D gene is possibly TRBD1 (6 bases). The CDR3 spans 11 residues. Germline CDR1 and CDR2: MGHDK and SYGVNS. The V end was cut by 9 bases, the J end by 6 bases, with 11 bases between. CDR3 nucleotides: TGTGCCAGTAGGGACATCCATGGCTACACCTTC. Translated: CASRDIHGYTF.

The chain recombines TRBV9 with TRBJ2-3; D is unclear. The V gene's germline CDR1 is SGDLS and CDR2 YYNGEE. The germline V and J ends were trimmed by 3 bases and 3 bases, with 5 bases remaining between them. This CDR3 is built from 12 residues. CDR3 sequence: CASSGPTDTQYF. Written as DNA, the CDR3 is TGTGCCAGCAGCGGACCAACAGATACGCAGTATTTT.

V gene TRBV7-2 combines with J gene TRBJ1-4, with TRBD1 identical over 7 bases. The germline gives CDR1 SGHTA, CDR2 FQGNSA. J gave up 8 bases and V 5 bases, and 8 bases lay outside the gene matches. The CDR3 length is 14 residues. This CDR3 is CASSPGQFREKLFF. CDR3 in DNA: TGTGCCAGCAGCCCGGGACAGTTTCGGGAAAAACTGTTTTTT. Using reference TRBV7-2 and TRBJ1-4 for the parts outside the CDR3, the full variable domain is GAGVSQSPSNKVTEKGKDVELRCDPISGHTALYWYRQSLGQGLEFLIYFQGNSAPDKSGLPSDRFSAERTGGSVSTLTIQRTQQEDSAVYLCASSPGQFREKLFFGSGTQLSVL.

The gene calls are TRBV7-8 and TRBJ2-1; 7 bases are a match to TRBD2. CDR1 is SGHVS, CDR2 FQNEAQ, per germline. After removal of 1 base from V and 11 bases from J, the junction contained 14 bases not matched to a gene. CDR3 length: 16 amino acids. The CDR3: CASSLEFSGRLLKQFF. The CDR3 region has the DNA TGTGCCAGCAGCTTAGAATTTAGCGGGCGCCTCCTAAAGCAGTTCTTC.

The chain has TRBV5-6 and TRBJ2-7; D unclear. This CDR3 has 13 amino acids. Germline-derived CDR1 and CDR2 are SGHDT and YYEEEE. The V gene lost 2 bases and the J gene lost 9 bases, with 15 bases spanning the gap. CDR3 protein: CASSFRTQSGQYF. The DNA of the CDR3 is TGTGCCAGCAGCTTCCGGACCCAGTCGGGGCAGTACTTC.

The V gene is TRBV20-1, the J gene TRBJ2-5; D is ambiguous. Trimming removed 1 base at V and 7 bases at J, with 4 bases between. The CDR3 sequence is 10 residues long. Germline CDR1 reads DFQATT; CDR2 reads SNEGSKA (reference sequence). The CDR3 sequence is CSARAGTQYF. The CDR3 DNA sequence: TGCAGTGCTAGAGCGGGGACCCAGTACTTC.

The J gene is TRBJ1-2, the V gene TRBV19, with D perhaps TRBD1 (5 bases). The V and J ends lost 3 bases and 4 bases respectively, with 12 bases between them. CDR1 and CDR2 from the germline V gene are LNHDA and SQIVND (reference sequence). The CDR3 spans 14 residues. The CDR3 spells CASSIQGGAYGYTF. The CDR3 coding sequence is TGTGCCAGTAGTATCCAGGGTGGGGCCTATGGCTACACCTTC. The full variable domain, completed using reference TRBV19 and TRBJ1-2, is DGGITQSPKYLFRKEGQNVTLSCEQNLNHDAMYWYRQDPGQGLRLIYYSQIVNDFQKGDIAEGYSVSREKKESFPLTVTSAQKNPTAFYLCASSIQGGAYGYTFGSGTRLTVV.

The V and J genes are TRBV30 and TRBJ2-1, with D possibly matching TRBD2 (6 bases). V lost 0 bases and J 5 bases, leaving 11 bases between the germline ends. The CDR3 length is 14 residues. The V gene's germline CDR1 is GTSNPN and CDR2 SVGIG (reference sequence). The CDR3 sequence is CAWSVTGLNNEQFF. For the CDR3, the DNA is TGTGCCTGGAGTGTAACGGGACTCAACAATGAGCAGTTCTTC.

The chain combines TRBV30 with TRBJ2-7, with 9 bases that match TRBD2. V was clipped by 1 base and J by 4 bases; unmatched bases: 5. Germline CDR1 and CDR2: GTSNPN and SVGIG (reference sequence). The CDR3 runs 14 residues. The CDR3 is CAWSGTSETYEQYF. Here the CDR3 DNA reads TGTGCCTGGAGTGGGACTAGCGAGACTTACGAGCAGTACTTC. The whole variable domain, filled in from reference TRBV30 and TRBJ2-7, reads SQTIHQWPATLVQPVGSPLSLECTVEGTSNPNLYWYRQAAGRGLQLLFYSVGIGQISSEVPQNLSASRPQDRQFILSSKKLLLSDSGFYLCAWSGTSETYEQYFGPGTRLTVT.

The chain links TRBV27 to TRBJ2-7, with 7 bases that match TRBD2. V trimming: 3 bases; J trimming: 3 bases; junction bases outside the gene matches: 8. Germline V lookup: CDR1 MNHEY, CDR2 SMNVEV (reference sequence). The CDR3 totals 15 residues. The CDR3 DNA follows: TGTGCCAGCAGTTTCCGGCGGGAGCCGTTCTACGAGCAGTACTTC. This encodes CASSFRREPFYEQYF.

As DNA, the CDR3 is TGTGCTAGTGGCCCAGACAGGGGGTTTCAGCCCCAGCATTTT. This sequence encodes CASGPDRGFQPQHF. The genes are TRBV12-5 and TRBJ1-5; 9 positions match TRBD1. V lost 6 bases and J lost 6; bases outside the gene matches: 6. The V gene's germline CDR1 is LGHNT and CDR2 FRNRAP. The length of the CDR3 is 14 residues.

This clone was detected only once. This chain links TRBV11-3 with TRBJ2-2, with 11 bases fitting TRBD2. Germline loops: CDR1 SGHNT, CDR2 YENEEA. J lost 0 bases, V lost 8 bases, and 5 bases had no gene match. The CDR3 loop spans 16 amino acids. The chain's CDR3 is CASGTSGGANTGELFF. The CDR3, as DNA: TGTGCCAGCGGTACTAGCGGGGGCGCGAACACCGGGGAGCTGTTTTTT.

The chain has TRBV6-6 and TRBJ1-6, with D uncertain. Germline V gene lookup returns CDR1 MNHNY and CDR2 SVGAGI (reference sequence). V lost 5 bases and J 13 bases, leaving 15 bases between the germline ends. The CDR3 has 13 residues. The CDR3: CASSPGLAGPLHF. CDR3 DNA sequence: TGTGCCAGCAGTCCGGGCTTAGCGGGCCCCCTCCACTTT.

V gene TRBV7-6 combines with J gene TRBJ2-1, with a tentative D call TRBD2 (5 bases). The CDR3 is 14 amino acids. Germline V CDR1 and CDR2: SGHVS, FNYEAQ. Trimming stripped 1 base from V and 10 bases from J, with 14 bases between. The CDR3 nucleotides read TGTGCCAGCAGCTTAGACCCGCTTGCGGGCGAGCAGTTCTTC. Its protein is CASSLDPLAGEQFF.

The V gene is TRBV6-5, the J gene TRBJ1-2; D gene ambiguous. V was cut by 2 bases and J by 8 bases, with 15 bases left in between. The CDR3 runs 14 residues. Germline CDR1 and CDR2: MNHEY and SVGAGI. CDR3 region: CASSYLWGIMGYTF. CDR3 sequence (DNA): TGTGCCAGCAGTTACCTGTGGGGTATCATGGGCTACACCTTC.

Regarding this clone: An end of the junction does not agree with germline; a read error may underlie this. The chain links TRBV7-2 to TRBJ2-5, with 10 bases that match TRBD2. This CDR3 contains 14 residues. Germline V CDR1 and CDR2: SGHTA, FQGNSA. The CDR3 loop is CASSLAGAQETQYF. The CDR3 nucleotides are TGTGCCAGCAGCCTAGCGGGAGCCCAAGAGACCCAGTACTTC.

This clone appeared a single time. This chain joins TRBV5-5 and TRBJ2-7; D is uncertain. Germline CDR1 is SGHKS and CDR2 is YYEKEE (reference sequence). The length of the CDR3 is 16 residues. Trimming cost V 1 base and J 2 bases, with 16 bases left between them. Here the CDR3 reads CASSLINLVETYEQYF. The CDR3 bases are TGTGCCAGCAGCTTGATTAATCTAGTAGAGACCTACGAGCAGTACTTC.

CDR3 in DNA: TGCGCCAGCAGCTTGGCGTCAGGGGAATCCTATGGCTACACCTTC. Protein sequence: CASSLASGESYGYTF. The genes are TRBV5-1 and TRBJ1-2, with D possibly TRBD1 on 6 matching bases. The CDR3 is 15 amino acids. In germline, CDR1 is SGHRS, CDR2 YFSETQ. V lost 0 bases, J lost 4 bases, and 13 bases lay in between.

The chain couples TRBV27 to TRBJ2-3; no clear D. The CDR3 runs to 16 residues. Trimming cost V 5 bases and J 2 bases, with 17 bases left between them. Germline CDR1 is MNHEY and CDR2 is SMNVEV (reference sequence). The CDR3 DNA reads TGTGCCAGCAGTCCCCGGCGATTTACGGACACAGATACGCAGTATTTT. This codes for CASSPRRFTDTDTQYF.

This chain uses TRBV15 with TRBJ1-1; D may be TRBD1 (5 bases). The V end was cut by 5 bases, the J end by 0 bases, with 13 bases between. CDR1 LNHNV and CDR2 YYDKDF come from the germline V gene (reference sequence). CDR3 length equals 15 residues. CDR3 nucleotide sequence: TGTGCCACCAGCTGGGGGGGACGGGTGAACACTGAAGCTTTCTTT. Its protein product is CATSWGGRVNTEAFF. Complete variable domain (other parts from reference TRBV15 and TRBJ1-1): DAMVIQNPRYQVTQFGKPVTLSCSQTLNHNVMYWYQQKSSQAPKLLFHYYDKDFNNEADTPDNFQSRRPNTSFCFLDIRSPGLGDTAMYLCATSWGGRVNTEAFFGQGTRLTVV.

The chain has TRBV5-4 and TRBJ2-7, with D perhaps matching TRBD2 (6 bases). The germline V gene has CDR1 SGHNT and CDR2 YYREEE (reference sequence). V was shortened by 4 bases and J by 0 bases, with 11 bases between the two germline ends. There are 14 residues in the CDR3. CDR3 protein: CASSPGLHSYEQYF. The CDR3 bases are TGTGCCAGCAGCCCGGGACTGCACTCCTACGAGCAGTACTTC.

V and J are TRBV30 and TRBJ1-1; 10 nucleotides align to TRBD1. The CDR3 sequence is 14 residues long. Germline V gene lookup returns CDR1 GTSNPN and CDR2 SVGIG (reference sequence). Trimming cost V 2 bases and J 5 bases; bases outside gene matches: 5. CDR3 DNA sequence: TGTGCCTGGAGTTGGACAGGGGGTCGAACTGAAGCTTTCTTT. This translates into CAWSWTGGRTEAFF.

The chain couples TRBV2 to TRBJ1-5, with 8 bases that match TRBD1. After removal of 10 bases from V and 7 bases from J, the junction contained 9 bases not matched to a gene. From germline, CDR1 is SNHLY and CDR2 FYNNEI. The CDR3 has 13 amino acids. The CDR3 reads CAKSGGWGQPQHF. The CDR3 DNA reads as TGTGCCAAGTCAGGGGGCTGGGGCCAGCCCCAGCATTTT. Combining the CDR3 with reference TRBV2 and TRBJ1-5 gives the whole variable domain EPEVTQTPSHQVTQMGQEVILRCVPISNHLYFYWYRQILGQKVEFLVSFYNNEISEKSEIFDDQFSVERPDGSNFTLKIRSTKLEDSAMYFCAKSGGWGQPQHFGDGTRLSIL.

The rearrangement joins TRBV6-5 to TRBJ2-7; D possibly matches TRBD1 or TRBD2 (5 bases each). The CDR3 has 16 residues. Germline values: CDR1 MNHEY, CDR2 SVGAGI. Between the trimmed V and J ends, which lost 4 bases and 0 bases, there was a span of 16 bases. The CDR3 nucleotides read TGTGCCAGCAGTTTAACGCCCGGGACGGTCTCCTACGAGCAGTACTTC. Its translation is CASSLTPGTVSYEQYF.

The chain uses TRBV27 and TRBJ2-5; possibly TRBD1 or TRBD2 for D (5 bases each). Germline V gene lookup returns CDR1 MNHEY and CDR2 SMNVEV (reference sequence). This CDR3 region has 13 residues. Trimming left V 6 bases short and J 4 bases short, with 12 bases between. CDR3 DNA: TGTGCCAGCAGCCGCCTTGGGGGAGAGACCCAGTACTTC. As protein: CASSRLGGETQYF.

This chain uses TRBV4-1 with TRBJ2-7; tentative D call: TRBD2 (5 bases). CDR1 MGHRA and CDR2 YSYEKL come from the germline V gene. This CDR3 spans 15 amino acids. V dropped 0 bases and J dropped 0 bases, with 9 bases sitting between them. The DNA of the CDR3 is TGCGCCAGCAGCCAAGATAGGCTAGCCTCCTACGAGCAGTACTTC. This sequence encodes CASSQDRLASYEQYF.

CDR3 coding DNA: TGTGCCAGCAGCCCGACGGGTTGGGGTCAAGAGACCCAGTACTTC. This translates into CASSPTGWGQETQYF. The chain is built from TRBV27 and TRBJ2-5; D ambiguous. The CDR3 runs 15 residues. Between the trimmed V and J ends, which lost 6 bases and 2 bases, there was a span of 16 bases. The germline V gene has CDR1 MNHEY and CDR2 SMNVEV (reference sequence).

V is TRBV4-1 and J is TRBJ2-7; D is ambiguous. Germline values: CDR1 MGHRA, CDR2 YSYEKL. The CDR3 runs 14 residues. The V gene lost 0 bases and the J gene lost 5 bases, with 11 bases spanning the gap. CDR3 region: CASSQESHRNEQYF. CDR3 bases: TGCGCCAGCAGCCAAGAGTCCCACCGCAACGAGCAGTACTTC.

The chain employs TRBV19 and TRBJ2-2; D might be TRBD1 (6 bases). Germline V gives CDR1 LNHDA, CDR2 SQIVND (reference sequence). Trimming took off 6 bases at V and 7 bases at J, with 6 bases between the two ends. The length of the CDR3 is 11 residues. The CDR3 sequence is CASRQGGELFF. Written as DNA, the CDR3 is TGTGCCAGTAGACAGGGCGGGGAGCTGTTTTTT.